The 9 T cell receptor beta chains reported below all come from one sample, sequenced in a study of blood T cells in healthy people across ages. Primers used in a second PCR of about 7 to 12 cycles were a sample-barcoded 5' primer and a J-beta primer mix. MiXCR, run by TCRdb on the 5' RACE reads, gives a single entry per CDR3 protein. Here the sample spans some 1.4 million distinct CDR3 sequences, roughly 40% being singletons. The sequenced sample was blood. All receptors derive from a woman aged 18-30 years in good health.

This clonotype was seen more than once but under ten times. V is TRBV5-1 and J is TRBJ2-6, with D perhaps matching TRBD2 (5 bases). The germline V gene has CDR1 SGHRS and CDR2 YFSETQ. V lost 0 bases and J lost 2, with 9 bases in between. The CDR3 sequence is 16 residues long. The CDR3 bases are TGCGCCAGCAGCTTGGTGCCCGGGGCTGGGGCCAACGTCCTGACTTTC. Its protein is CASSLVPGAGANVLTF.

This clonotype was counted at least ten times. This rearrangement joins TRBV2 to TRBJ2-1, with 12 bases fitting TRBD2. The CDR3 is 14 residues long. CDR1 and CDR2 (germline): SNHLY, FYNNEI. V was pared by 2 bases and J by 7 bases, with 0 bases of the junction left unmatched. CDR3 bases: TGTGCCAGCAGTGAAACTAGCGGGAGGAATGAGCAGTTCTTC. Translated: CASSETSGRNEQFF.

The gene calls are TRBV2 and TRBJ2-7; tentatively, D is TRBD1 (6 bases). CDR1 SNHLY and CDR2 FYNNEI come from the germline V gene. This CDR3 has 17 residues. V was pared by 6 bases and J by 7 bases, with 28 bases between. The CDR3 bases are TGTGCCAGCAGCCTCCTACGAGTCAGGACTCCAGGGGATGAGCAGTACTTC. Its protein is CASSLLRVRTPGDEQYF.

This clonotype was picked up a small number of times. V is TRBV5-1 and J is TRBJ2-1; TRBD2 agrees at 10 bases. This CDR3 has 19 amino acids. Germline-derived CDR1 and CDR2 are SGHRS and YFSETQ. Trimming took 0 bases from V and 1 from J; bases not matched to a gene: 10. The CDR3 DNA reads as TGCGCCAGCAGCTTGGCCGGGGTAGCGGGGGGTGGGTCCTACAATGAGCAGTTCTTC. Protein sequence: CASSLAGVAGGGSYNEQFF.

The genes are TRBV5-1 and TRBJ2-5; D is unclear. Germline assignment: CDR1 SGHRS and CDR2 YFSETQ. Trimming pared 4 bases from V and 5 bases from J, leaving 12 bases between. The CDR3 contains 13 residues. The DNA for the CDR3 is TGCGCCAGCAGCCCTCATCTAGGGGAGACCCAGTACTTC. This sequence encodes CASSPHLGETQYF.

The V gene is TRBV5-1, the J gene TRBJ1-6; TRBD1 agrees at 7 bases. The junction had 12 bases not matched to a gene; V was cut back by 4 bases and J by 8 bases. The CDR3 runs to 16 residues. Germline V gene sequence: CDR1 SGHRS, CDR2 YFSETQ. CDR3 region: CASSPNRGEGHSPLHF. The CDR3 DNA follows: TGCGCCAGCAGCCCGAACAGGGGCGAGGGTCATTCACCCCTCCACTTT. The whole variable domain, remainder taken from reference TRBV5-1 and TRBJ1-6, is KAGVTQTPRYLIKTRGQQVTLSCSPISGHRSVSWYQQTPGQGLQFLFEYFSETQRNKGNFPGRFSGRQFSNSRSEMNVSTLELGDSALYLCASSPNRGEGHSPLHFGNGTRLTVT.

V usage is TRBV7-8 and J usage is TRBJ2-7; D remains ambiguous. The CDR3 is made up of 12 amino acids. The V end was cut by 0 bases, the J end by 3 bases, with 3 bases between. CDR1 SGHVS and CDR2 FQNEAQ come from the germline V gene. CDR3 loop: CASSLAIYEQYF. DNA of the CDR3: TGTGCCAGCAGCTTAGCAATCTACGAGCAGTACTTC.

The chain employs TRBV4-2 and TRBJ2-3; TRBD2 matches at 9 bases. The germline V gene encodes CDR1 LGHNA and CDR2 YNFKEQ. V gave up 2 bases and J gave up 4 bases; unmatched junction bases: 13. The CDR3 loop spans 18 amino acids. The CDR3 sequence: CASSQRGIAGDRADTQYF. Here the CDR3 DNA reads TGTGCCAGCAGCCAACGGGGAATAGCGGGAGATCGGGCAGATACGCAGTATTTT.

This clonotype was seen a handful of times. The CDR3 here is CASSVPNRGSSYNEQFF. The CDR3 DNA reads TGTGCCAGCTCGGTACCGAACAGGGGGAGCTCCTACAATGAGCAGTTCTTC. The chain recombines TRBV18 with TRBJ2-1, with 8 bases aligning to TRBD1. Germline CDR1 is KGHSH and CDR2 is LQKENI. The CDR3 runs 17 residues. V was clipped by 6 bases and J by 0 bases; unmatched bases: 10.